The T cell receptor beta chain under discussion was sequenced for a study of T cells in Graves' hyperthyroidism and ophthalmopathy. Amplification yielded TCR beta CDR3 regions, with RNA transcripts as the source. HTBI primers were the set used in a first-round RT-PCR of the TCR CDR3. From the multiplex PCR reads, TCRdb called clonotypes with MiXCR, one entry per CDR3 protein. The sample records a few hundred thousand distinct CDR3 sequences, approximately 15% being singletons. The sample consisted of blood. The TCR comes from a man aged 30 to 39 with Graves' hyperthyroidism that later progressed to Graves' ophthalmopathy.

DNA of the CDR3: TGTGCCAGCAGCGGTCGAGGGCTAAACTCCTACAATGAGCAGTTCTTC. Amino acid sequence: CASSGRGLNSYNEQFF. The gene calls are TRBV5-4 and TRBJ2-1, with D possibly matching TRBD2 (5 bases). The V gene lost 4 bases and the J gene lost 0 bases, with 14 bases spanning the gap. Germline assignment: CDR1 SGHNT and CDR2 YYREEE (reference sequence). The CDR3 sequence is 16 residues long.